This is a list of T cell receptor beta chains from one sample in a study of T cell repertoires and Cas9 in healthy adults. Clones were sequenced by immunoSEQ multiplex PCR, and TCRdb holds only the in-frame ones, with some missing. The table shows some 15,000 clones, with 80% to 90% occurring only once. The sequencing input was Tregs (CD4+, CD25+, CD127-, CD137-, CD154-) from PBMCs; culture status not recorded. These receptors came from a human donor in good health. Each CDR3 is given with its conserved first and last residue. A D gene is named only where the DNA matches it firmly. Size is omitted from some rows. Given values are once, few, many or a class for expanded clones.

cdr3_aa	cdr3_nt	d_call	j_call	v_call	clone_size
CASSYPSGTYNSPLHF	TGTGCCAGCAGTTATCCGTCAGGGACCTATAATTCACCCCTCCACTTT	.	TRBJ1-6	TRBV6-5	.
CASSYSRQGGNTIYF	TGTGCCAGCAGTTACTCTCGGCAGGGGGGAAACACCATATATTTT	.	TRBJ1-3	TRBV6-6	.
CASSYRPGRWDEQYF	TGTGCCAGCAGTTACCGGCCGGGGCGGTGGGACGAGCAGTACTTC	.	TRBJ2-7	TRBV6-6	.
CASRNHGGRVGHQPQHF	TGTGCCAGCAGAAACCACGGGGGCCGGGTAGGTCATCAGCCCCAGCATTTT	.	TRBJ1-5	TRBV2	.
CASSEATVATNEKLFF	TGTGCCAGCAGTGAGGCCACCGTTGCAACTAATGAAAAACTGTTTTTT	.	TRBJ1-4	TRBV6-1	.
CACQMNTEAFF	TGTGCCTGCCAGATGAACACTGAAGCTTTCTTT	.	TRBJ1-1	TRBV30	.
CASSQDPYNEQFF	TGCGCCAGCAGCCAAGATCCGTACAATGAGCAGTTCTTC	.	TRBJ2-1	TRBV4-3	.
CASSLHNEKLFF	TGTGCCAGCAGCTTACATAATGAAAAACTGTTTTTT	.	TRBJ1-4	TRBV11-2	.
CASSLGRDEQYF	TGTGCCAGCAGCTTGGGCAGGGACGAGCAGTACTTC	.	TRBJ2-7	TRBV5-4	.
CASSSLWRAGELFF	TGTGCCAGCAGCTCTTTGTGGCGGGCCGGGGAGCTGTTTTTT	.	TRBJ2-2	TRBV7-8	.
CASTNSQGGYTF	TGTGCCAGCACGAACTCCCAGGGTGGCTACACCTTC	.	TRBJ1-2	TRBV2	.
CASTRRLGNYGYTF	TGTGCCAGCACCAGGCGGCTGGGGAACTATGGCTACACCTTC	.	TRBJ1-2	TRBV7-8	.
CASYSPSGDTQYF	TGTGCCAGCTACTCACCCAGCGGAGATACGCAGTATTTT	.	TRBJ2-3	TRBV2	.
CASSLATGQGGKLFF	TGTGCCAGCAGCTTAGCAACGGGACAGGGGGGAAAACTGTTTTTT	TRBD1	TRBJ1-4	TRBV7-2	.
CASSSAPGYNSPLHF	TGTGCCAGCAGCTCGGCGCCAGGGTATAATTCACCCCTCCACTTT	.	TRBJ1-6	TRBV5-6	.
CSVNRQGAGTEAFF	TGCAGCGTTAACAGACAGGGGGCGGGCACTGAAGCTTTCTTT	TRBD1	TRBJ1-1	TRBV29-1	.
CASSEGRAGGTEAFF	TGTGCCAGCAGTGAGGGTAGGGCAGGGGGCACTGAAGCTTTCTTT	TRBD1	TRBJ1-1	TRBV25-1	.
CASGGTGLTEQYF	TGTGCCAGCGGCGGGACAGGCCTGACTGAGCAGTACTTC	TRBD1	TRBJ2-7	TRBV11-2	once
CAWSFLGALHF	TGTGCCTGGAGTTTCTTGGGGGCCCTCCACTTT	.	TRBJ1-6	TRBV30	.
CASSLDRGATDTQYF	TGCGCCAGCAGCTTGGATCGGGGGGCCACAGATACGCAGTATTTT	.	TRBJ2-3	TRBV5-1	.
CASSLIGRASTGELFF	TGCGCCAGCAGCTTGATCGGGAGGGCGAGCACCGGGGAGCTGTTTTTT	TRBD2	TRBJ2-2	TRBV5-1	.
CASSLNQGNYGYTF	TGTGCCAGCAGCTTAAACCAGGGTAACTATGGCTACACCTTC	.	TRBJ1-2	TRBV11-1	.
CASSLSSGTATDTQYF	TGCGCCAGCAGCCTATCATCCGGGACAGCCACAGATACGCAGTATTTT	TRBD1	TRBJ2-3	TRBV4-3	.
CASSQEAGMGAGDTQYF	TGCGCCAGCAGCCAAGAGGCGGGAATGGGCGCGGGAGATACGCAGTATTTT	.	TRBJ2-3	TRBV4-3	.
CASSLIADNNEQFF	TGTGCCAGCAGCTTAATTGCTGACAACAATGAGCAGTTCTTC	.	TRBJ2-1	TRBV7-3	.
CASSTISSSKVRVEGYTF	TGTGCCAGCAGCACTATCTCTTCGTCGAAGGTCAGGGTGGAAGGCTACACCTTC	.	TRBJ1-2	TRBV11-1	.
CASSRGSYNSPLHF	TGTGCCAGCAGTAGGGGCTCCTATAATTCACCCCTCCACTTT	.	TRBJ1-6	TRBV28	.
CASSYAGVGYGYTF	TGTGCCAGCAGTTATGCGGGTGTTGGATATGGCTACACCTTC	.	TRBJ1-2	TRBV28	.
CASSPRASGNTGELFF	TGCGCCAGCAGCCCGAGGGCTAGCGGGAACACCGGGGAGCTGTTTTTT	TRBD2	TRBJ2-2	TRBV5-1	once
CASTESGGAEREKLFF	TGCGCCAGCACGGAGTCCGGGGGCGCTGAAAGGGAAAAACTGTTTTTT	.	TRBJ1-4	TRBV5-1	.
CASSLGASTDTQYF	TGCGCCAGCAGCCTCGGGGCTAGCACAGATACGCAGTATTTT	.	TRBJ2-3	TRBV5-1	.
CASSRQASGRGNEQFF	TGTGCCAGCAGCCGGCAGGCTAGCGGGAGAGGCAATGAGCAGTTCTTC	TRBD2	TRBJ2-1	TRBV9	.
CASSEAPPLKAPQHF	TGTGCCAGCAGTGAGGCCCCGCCGTTGAAGGCGCCCCAGCATTTT	.	TRBJ1-5	TRBV2	few
CASSLIITGGIIHGYTF	TGCGCCAGCAGTTTGATAATTACAGGGGGCATAATCCATGGCTACACCTTC	TRBD1	TRBJ1-2	TRBV5-1	.
CASSHHGTGKVGYTF	TGCGCCAGCAGCCATCACGGGACAGGGAAAGTCGGCTACACCTTC	TRBD1	TRBJ1-2	TRBV4-3	.
CSAKRMEKLFF	TGCAGTGCTAAAAGGATGGAAAAACTGTTTTTT	.	TRBJ1-4	TRBV20-1	.
CASSQDLGAYKNIQYF	TGTGCCAGCAGCCAAGATTTAGGCGCCTACAAAAACATTCAGTACTTC	.	TRBJ2-4	TRBV4-2	.
CARSPGVRRGGEKLFF	TGTGCCAGAAGCCCAGGCGTCAGGAGAGGAGGGGAAAAACTGTTTTTT	.	TRBJ1-4	TRBV7-5	.
CASGRQMNTEAFF	TGTGCCAGCGGTCGACAGATGAACACTGAAGCTTTCTTT	.	TRBJ1-1	TRBV5-4	.
CASSLGSNEKLFF	TGTGCCAGCAGCTTGGGGTCCAATGAAAAACTGTTTTTT	.	TRBJ1-4	TRBV5-4	.
CASSADRDQETQYF	TGTGCCAGCAGCGCAGACAGGGACCAAGAGACCCAGTACTTC	TRBD1	TRBJ2-5	TRBV11-1	.
CASSQSYF	TGCGCCAGCAGTCAATCGTACTTC	.	TRBJ2-5	TRBV23-1	.
CASSDGHLYNEQFF	TGTGCCAGCAGTGATGGTCACCTATACAATGAGCAGTTCTTC	.	TRBJ2-1	TRBV6-4	.
CSVEDKIWVTGGGYTF	TGCAGCGTTGAAGACAAGATTTGGGTAACTGGGGGCGGCTACACCTTC	.	TRBJ1-2	TRBV29-1	.
CASSQERVTEAFF	TGCGCCAGCAGCCAAGAAAGGGTTACTGAAGCTTTCTTT	.	TRBJ1-1	TRBV4-3	.
CASSPGRDRVGSGYGYTF	TGCGCCAGCAGCCCCGGGCGGGACAGGGTTGGTAGCGGCTATGGCTACACCTTC	TRBD1	TRBJ1-2	TRBV4-1	once
CASSPGGANTEAFF	TGTGCCAGCTCACCAGGGGGCGCGAACACTGAAGCTTTCTTT	.	TRBJ1-1	TRBV18	once
CASLAGSIDTQYF	TGCGCCAGCCTAGCGGGATCAATAGATACGCAGTATTTT	TRBD2	TRBJ2-3	TRBV10-1	.
CASSSPLGTDTQYF	TGTGCCAGCAGTTCCCCCTTGGGCACAGATACGCAGTATTTT	.	TRBJ2-3	TRBV28	.
CASSNRDGGSGNTIYF	TGTGCCAGTAGCAACCGGGACGGCGGTTCTGGAAACACCATATATTTT	.	TRBJ1-3	TRBV19	once
CASSPINTGELFF	TGTGCCAGCAGCCCGATCAACACCGGGGAGCTGTTTTTT	.	TRBJ2-2	TRBV7-3	.
CASSLLTASGNTIYF	TGTGCCAGCAGCTTATTGACAGCCTCTGGAAACACCATATATTTT	.	TRBJ1-3	TRBV7-2	few
CASSQDPLPGSMNTEAFF	TGCGCCAGCAGCCAAGATCCGTTACCGGGAAGCATGAACACTGAAGCTTTCTTT	.	TRBJ1-1	TRBV4-3	.
CATQTADTQYF	TGTGCCACGCAAACAGCAGATACGCAGTATTTT	.	TRBJ2-3	TRBV10-3	.
CASSYSFSYNSPLHF	TGTGCCAGCAGTTACTCGTTCTCCTATAATTCACCCCTCCACTTT	.	TRBJ1-6	TRBV6-6	.
CATREFLAATNEKLFF	TGTGCCACCAGAGAGTTTTTGGCTGCAACTAATGAAAAACTGTTTTTT	.	TRBJ1-4	TRBV15	.
CASSLEGGWNSPLHF	TGCGCCAGCAGCTTGGAGGGGGGGTGGAATTCACCCCTCCACTTT	.	TRBJ1-6	TRBV5-1	.
CAWSLPGQVYGYTF	TGTGCCTGGAGTCTTCCCGGACAGGTCTATGGCTACACCTTC	TRBD1	TRBJ1-2	TRBV30	few
CASSPGERNIQYF	TGTGCCAGCAGCCCGGGGGAGCGAAACATTCAGTACTTC	.	TRBJ2-4	TRBV9	.
CASSPTRGAWQETQYF	TGCGCCAGCAGCCCGACGCGTGGGGCCTGGCAAGAGACCCAGTACTTC	.	TRBJ2-5	TRBV4-1	.